The 30 T cell receptor beta chains given below trace back to one sample, sequenced in a study of blood T cell repertoires in COVID-19. Sequenced by immunoSEQ multiplex PCR; TCRdb stores in-frame clones only, minus some. The sample records 650,000 to 800,000 clones, over 80% being singletons. The sequencing sample was made of peripheral blood. The source is a woman aged 18-29 years with acute or convalescent COVID-19.

This chain joins TRBV29-1 and TRBJ1-1, with D maybe TRBD1 (5 bases). Per germline, CDR1 SQVTM and CDR2 ANQGSEA. V was cut by 2 bases and J by 4 bases, with 11 bases left in between. This CDR3 spans 13 amino acids. The CDR3, as DNA: TGCAGCGTTGAACAGGGTTATGGCACTGAAGCTTTCTTT. Translated, it gives CSVEQGYGTEAFF. The full variable domain, completed using reference TRBV29-1 and TRBJ1-1, is SAVISQKPSRDICQRGTSLTIQCQVDSQVTMMFWYRQQPGQSLTLIATANQGSEATYESGFVIDKFPISRPNLTFSTLTVSNMSPEDSSIYLCSVEQGYGTEAFFGQGTRLTVV.

This clone appeared a few times. V is TRBV3-1 (or the pseudogene TRBV3-2) and J is TRBJ1-5, with a tentative D call TRBD1 (6 bases). This CDR3 region has 17 residues. The V end was cut by 4 bases, the J end by 2 bases, with 18 bases between. Germline lookup yields CDR1 LGHDT and CDR2 YNNKEL (reference sequence). The CDR3 nucleotides are TGTGCCAGCAGCCCTCCGGGACACCCACAGGGCAATCAGCCCCAGCATTTT. It encodes CASSPPGHPQGNQPQHF.

V usage is TRBV3-1 (or the pseudogene TRBV3-2) and J usage is TRBJ2-5, with D tentatively TRBD2 (5 bases). The CDR3 loop spans 15 amino acids. Trimming left V 3 bases short and J 0 bases short, with 11 bases between. In germline, CDR1 is LGHDT, CDR2 YNNKEL (reference sequence). The CDR3 reads CASSHQAVYQETQYF. CDR3 nucleotides: TGTGCCAGCAGCCACCAAGCGGTGTACCAAGAGACCCAGTACTTC.

A word on this clone: Other DNA sequences in this specimen translate into the identical CDR3. The gene calls are TRBV19 and TRBJ2-2; 8 nucleotides align to TRBD1. Germline values: CDR1 LNHDA, CDR2 SQIVND (reference sequence). V lost 6 bases, J lost 3 bases, and 3 bases stayed unmatched. The CDR3 totals 14 residues. CDR3 residues: CASRDRGDTGELFF. CDR3 nucleotide sequence: TGTGCCAGTAGAGACAGGGGAGACACCGGGGAGCTGTTTTTT.

This chain connects TRBV18 to TRBJ2-5; unclear D gene. The CDR3 runs to 12 residues. V was trimmed by 3 bases and J by 5 bases, leaving 7 bases between them. Germline V gene lookup returns CDR1 KGHSH and CDR2 LQKENI. The DNA of the CDR3 is TGTGCCAGCTCACCGTCTGCGGAGACCCAGTACTTC. Amino acid sequence: CASSPSAETQYF. Variable domain in full (rest from reference TRBV18 and TRBJ2-5): NAGVMQNPRHLVRRRGQEARLRCSPMKGHSHVYWYRQLPEEGLKFMVYLQKENIIDESGMPKERFSAEFPKEGPSILRIQQVVRGDSAAYFCASSPSAETQYFGPGTRLLVL.

The V and J genes are TRBV4-1 and TRBJ1-1; D is ambiguous. The ends were cut back, 7 bases at V and 2 bases at J, with 5 bases in the middle. The CDR3 covers 11 residues. Germline V gene data show CDR1 as MGHRA and CDR2 as YSYEKL. CDR3 in amino acids: CASTSNTEAFF. In DNA, the CDR3 is TGCGCCAGCACCAGTAACACTGAAGCTTTCTTT.

The chain is built from TRBV4-2 and TRBJ1-5; 7 positions agree with TRBD1. With 4 bases clipped from V and 7 bases from J, the junction kept 10 bases outside the gene matches. This CDR3 spans 15 amino acids. CDR1 and CDR2 from the germline V gene are LGHNA and YNFKEQ. This CDR3 reads CASSPETRQGQPQHF. CDR3 nucleotides: TGTGCCAGCAGCCCAGAAACAAGACAGGGACAGCCCCAGCATTTT.

The chain carries TRBV24-1 and TRBJ2-3; D possibly corresponds to TRBD2 (5 bases). Trimming cost V 8 bases and J 1 base, with 15 bases left between them. The germline V gene has CDR1 KGHDR and CDR2 SFDVKD. This CDR3 has 15 residues. The CDR3 DNA reads as TGTGCCACCACGACGGCCGGGGATGGCACAGATACGCAGTATTTT. This gives the protein CATTTAGDGTDTQYF.

The V and J genes are TRBV29-1 and TRBJ1-1, with D unresolved. The germline V and J ends were trimmed by 5 bases and 0 bases, with 7 bases remaining between them. The CDR3 length is 12 residues. The germline V gene has CDR1 SQVTM and CDR2 ANQGSEA. CDR3 region: CSVIYLNTEAFF. The CDR3, as DNA: TGCAGCGTTATCTACTTGAACACTGAAGCTTTCTTT.

The chain uses TRBV24-1 and TRBJ2-1; 9 bases match TRBD2. This CDR3 contains 16 residues. Trimming removed 5 bases from V and 5 bases from J; junction bases left unmatched: 9. Germline V gives CDR1 KGHDR, CDR2 SFDVKD. Here the CDR3 reads CATSGVAGELDNEQFF. The CDR3 region has the DNA TGTGCCACCAGTGGTGTAGCGGGGGAGCTAGACAATGAGCAGTTCTTC.

The chain combines TRBV7-6 with TRBJ2-7; possible D gene TRBD2, 6 bases. The germline gives CDR1 SGHVS, CDR2 FNYEAQ. The CDR3 length is 16 residues. Trimming removed 5 bases from V and 1 base from J, with 18 bases in between. The DNA for the CDR3 is TGTGCCAGCAGCCCTGGGTGGGGGGTTCCTTCCTACGAGCAGTACTTC. The encoded protein is CASSPGWGVPSYEQYF.

The rearrangement joins TRBV28 to TRBJ1-6; tentatively, D is TRBD1 (6 bases). This CDR3 is built from 15 residues. Germline V gene data show CDR1 as MDHEN and CDR2 as SYDVKM. V lost 7 bases and J lost 4, with 14 bases in between. This CDR3 reads CASTPRQGYNSPLHF. CDR3 coding DNA: TGTGCCAGCACTCCCCGGCAGGGGTATAATTCACCCCTCCACTTT.

This rearrangement joins TRBV7-2 to TRBJ1-2; 9 bases line up with TRBD1. Germline V gene sequence: CDR1 SGHTA, CDR2 FQGNSA. The junction had 9 bases not matched to a gene; V was cut back by 5 bases and J by 8 bases. CDR3 length equals 14 residues. Here the CDR3 reads CASSLRDRAEGYTF. The CDR3 DNA follows: TGTGCCAGCAGCCTCCGGGACAGGGCAGAAGGCTACACCTTC. The full variable domain, completed using reference TRBV7-2 and TRBJ1-2, is GAGVSQSPSNKVTEKGKDVELRCDPISGHTALYWYRQSLGQGLEFLIYFQGNSAPDKSGLPSDRFSAERTGGSVSTLTIQRTQQEDSAVYLCASSLRDRAEGYTFGSGTRLTVV.

This clone was detected only once. CDR3 nucleotides: TGTGCCAGCACCGACTTGGGACTCCTATTCTTC. Translating it yields CASTDLGLLFF. J is TRBJ2-1 and V is TRBV6-6; possibly TRBD2 for D (6 bases). In germline, CDR1 is MNHNY, CDR2 SVGAGI (reference sequence). V was trimmed by 7 bases and J by 16 bases, leaving 17 bases between them. The CDR3 runs to 11 residues.

The chain has TRBV5-6 and TRBJ1-1; a possible D gene is TRBD1 (6 bases). Germline V gives CDR1 SGHDT, CDR2 YYEEEE. V was clipped by 4 bases and J by 0 bases, with 13 bases between them. The length of the CDR3 is 15 residues. DNA of the CDR3: TGTGCCAGCAGCCGATTGGACAGACTGAACACTGAAGCTTTCTTT. Translated, it gives CASSRLDRLNTEAFF. The whole variable domain, filled in from reference TRBV5-6 and TRBJ1-1, reads DAGVTQSPTHLIKTRGQQVTLRCSPKSGHDTVSWYQQALGQGPQFIFQYYEEEERQRGNFPDRFSGHQFPNYSSELNVNALLLGDSALYLCASSRLDRLNTEAFFGQGTRLTVV.

The chain carries TRBV3-1 (or the pseudogene TRBV3-2) and TRBJ1-1; D is undetermined. The germline CDR1 and CDR2 sequences are LGHDT and YNNKEL (reference sequence). The CDR3 totals 11 residues. Trimming removed 3 bases from V and 4 bases from J, with 3 bases in between. Here the CDR3 DNA reads TGTGCCAGCAGCCACCGCACTGAAGCTTTCTTT. It encodes CASSHRTEAFF.

The chain joins TRBV4-2 to TRBJ1-1, with TRBD1 identical over 9 bases. The germline CDR1 and CDR2 sequences are LGHNA and YNFKEQ. V shed 2 bases, J shed 5 bases, and the junction held 6 bases outside the gene matches. CDR3 length: 15 residues. As DNA, the CDR3 is TGTGCCAGCAGCCAAAGACAGGGGGTGGCAACTGAAGCTTTCTTT. This codes for CASSQRQGVATEAFF.

This clone was detected once. The V gene is TRBV3-1 (or the pseudogene TRBV3-2), the J gene TRBJ2-7, with 8 bases lining up with TRBD2. The V and J ends lost 4 bases and 2 bases, in that order; junction bases with no gene match: 10. CDR1 and CDR2 from the germline V gene are LGHDT and YNNKEL (reference sequence). The CDR3 extends over 16 amino acids. CDR3 residues: CASSPKGNSGAYEQYF. The CDR3, as DNA: TGTGCCAGCAGCCCCAAGGGGAATAGCGGGGCCTACGAGCAGTACTTC.

J is TRBJ2-7 and V is TRBV6-5; TRBD2 matches at 7 bases. V lost 8 bases, J lost 4 bases, and 5 bases stayed unmatched. The V gene's germline CDR1 is MNHEY and CDR2 SVGAGI. CDR3 length equals 12 residues. CDR3 amino acids: CASDSGVYEQYF. CDR3 sequence (DNA): TGTGCCAGCGACAGCGGGGTATACGAGCAGTACTTC.

The V and J genes are TRBV28 and TRBJ1-5; the match to TRBD1 covers 8 bases. The J segment lost 7 bases and the V segment lost 4 bases, leaving 9 bases of the junction unmatched. The CDR3 contains 15 residues. The V gene's germline CDR1 is MDHEN and CDR2 SYDVKM. The CDR3 DNA follows: TGTGCCAGCAGTTCCCTGACAGGGGAAAGCCAGCCCCAGCATTTT. This codes for CASSSLTGESQPQHF.

The CDR3 bases are TGTGCCAGCAGCTTGGTCCAGGGGGCGGGCACTGAAGCTTTCTTT. This gives the protein CASSLVQGAGTEAFF. V is TRBV5-4 and J is TRBJ1-1; 8 bases are a match to TRBD1. The CDR3 runs to 15 residues. Trimming at V came to 0 bases and at J to 4 bases, leaving 5 bases not matched to a gene. Germline CDR1 is SGHNT and CDR2 is YYREEE (reference sequence). The full variable domain, completed using reference TRBV5-4 and TRBJ1-1, is ETGVTQSPTHLIKTRGQQVTLRCSSQSGHNTVSWYQQALGQGPQFIFQYYREEENGRGNFPPRFSGLQFPNYSSELNVNALELDDSALYLCASSLVQGAGTEAFFGQGTRLTVV.

The J gene is TRBJ2-1, the V gene TRBV9; no definite D call. The V end lost 4 bases, the J end lost 4 bases, and 9 bases lay between the germline ends. CDR1 and CDR2 from the germline V gene are SGDLS and YYNGEE. The CDR3 runs 13 residues. DNA for the CDR3: TGTGCCAGCAGCCCTGGGCTATACAATGAGCAGTTCTTC. It is translated as CASSPGLYNEQFF.

The chain employs TRBV20-1 and TRBJ1-5; a weak D match, TRBD1 (5 bases). V was shortened by 3 bases and J by 5 bases, with 14 bases between the two germline ends. The germline gives CDR1 DFQATT, CDR2 SNEGSKA (reference sequence). The CDR3 consists of 14 residues. In DNA form, the CDR3 reads TGCAGTGCTAGTCCCCGACAGCGTGATCAGCCCCAGCATTTT. Its protein is CSASPRQRDQPQHF.

V is TRBV6-2 or TRBV6-3 and J is TRBJ2-1, with D possibly being TRBD2 (6 bases). The V end was cut by 3 bases, the J end by 5 bases, with 17 bases between. Germline-derived CDR1 and CDR2 are MNHEY and SVGEGT. The CDR3 totals 16 residues. The CDR3 protein is CASSYWGGKPDNEQFF. As DNA, the CDR3 is TGTGCCAGCAGTTATTGGGGAGGCAAACCAGACAATGAGCAGTTCTTC.

The chain uses TRBV7-3 and TRBJ2-3; 15 bases map to TRBD2. Germline V gene data show CDR1 as SGHTA and CDR2 as FQGTGA. The CDR3 length is 18 residues. J gave up 5 bases and V 0 bases, and 6 bases lay outside the gene matches. CDR3: CASSLTRTSGGEVDTQYF. DNA of the CDR3: TGTGCCAGCAGCTTAACCAGGACTAGCGGGGGGGAGGTAGATACGCAGTATTTT.

The CDR3 loop reads CASSYSRQGVGNEQFF. CDR3 nucleotide sequence: TGTGCCAGCAGTTACTCGAGACAGGGGGTAGGCAATGAGCAGTTCTTC. The rearrangement uses TRBV6-5 and TRBJ2-1; 9 bases agree with TRBD1. There are 16 residues in the CDR3. Per the germline V gene, CDR1 is MNHEY and CDR2 is SVGAGI. V was clipped by 0 bases and J by 6 bases; unmatched bases: 6.

The chain recombines TRBV6-1 with TRBJ2-4; TRBD2 matches at 10 bases. The CDR3 runs 20 residues. With 4 bases clipped from V and 0 bases from J, the junction kept 15 bases outside the gene matches. From germline, CDR1 is MNHNS and CDR2 SASEGT. The CDR3 here is CASSGLWLAGVDLAKNIQYF. The CDR3 DNA sequence: TGTGCCAGCAGTGGGTTGTGGCTAGCGGGAGTAGATCTAGCCAAAAACATTCAGTACTTC.

This clone was observed at least ten times. V usage is TRBV18 and J usage is TRBJ1-1; no reliable D call. V was cut by 0 bases and J by 0 bases, with 8 bases left in between. Germline V CDR1 and CDR2: KGHSH, LQKENI. This CDR3 is built from 15 residues. The CDR3 DNA reads TGTGCCAGCTCACCACCGACATCCGTGAACACTGAAGCTTTCTTT. Translation gives CASSPPTSVNTEAFF.

The sample holds one count of this clone. The genes are TRBV2 and TRBJ2-7, with TRBD1 matching over 8 bases. The V and J ends lost 5 bases and 2 bases, in that order; junction bases with no gene match: 11. The length of the CDR3 is 16 residues. Germline V gene lookup returns CDR1 SNHLY and CDR2 FYNNEI. Here the CDR3 reads CASSPITRDRTYEQYF. CDR3 bases: TGTGCCAGCAGTCCGATCACCCGGGACAGGACCTACGAGCAGTACTTC.

The chain joins TRBV14 to TRBJ1-4, with 9 bases lining up with TRBD1. The V segment lost 4 bases and the J segment 8 bases; nucleotides outside the gene matches: 8. This CDR3 contains 15 residues. Germline V gene data show CDR1 as SGHDN and CDR2 as FVKESK. The chain's CDR3 is CASSLYRGLGEKLFF. Here the CDR3 DNA reads TGTGCCAGCAGCCTCTACAGGGGGCTTGGGGAAAAACTGTTTTTT.